The clone carrying this TCR beta chain was found once. This record comes from a study of blood T cell repertoires in COVID-19. At the level of the study: COVID-19 samples from acute and convalescent phases originated in the United States, Italy and Spain. PBMCs, B-cell-depleted T cells, or T cells were the source of the cDNA or gDNA that made up the material.

V dropped 5 bases and J dropped 3 bases, with 16 bases sitting between them. This CDR3 comprises 15 residues. Germline V gene lookup returns CDR1 MNHEY and CDR2 SMNVEV (reference sequence). In Seattle, patients joined the study during active infection and were tracked longitudinally. TCRdb keeps only in-frame clones here, not all; method: immunoSEQ multiplex PCR. Seen here are about 130,000 clones, about 85% observed once, and the top ten hold 3.2%. The chain combines TRBV27 with TRBJ1-2, with a weak D call TRBD1 (6 bases). Sequences were obtained from peripheral blood. The TCR was taken from a woman of 80 years or more with COVID-19, enrolled during active disease. DNA for the CDR3: TGTGCCAGCAGTCTAAGGGGGGGCCGGGACTATGGCTACACCTTC. This sequence encodes CASSLRGGRDYGYTF.